The 25 T cell receptor beta chains given below trace back to one sample, sequenced in a study of shared clonotypes between healthy human individuals. Here immunoSEQ multiplex PCR was the method, and the copy in TCRdb shows in-frame clones only, minus some. This sample has approximately 1,000,000 clones, with approximately 80% found just once. The sample was memory CD4+ T cells from PBMCs. Subset: CD45RA-negative fraction. Every receptor here comes from a man between 18 and 29 years old in good health. Some clones in this sample may be carry-over from other donors' samples.

V usage is TRBV19 and J usage is TRBJ1-5; a weak D match, TRBD1 (6 bases). The CDR3 spans 13 residues. V was shortened by 9 bases and J by 12 bases, with 21 bases between the two germline ends. The germline V gene has CDR1 LNHDA and CDR2 SQIVND (reference sequence). The DNA for the CDR3 is TGTGCCAGCCAAGCGGGGGCGAATTGGCTCCAGCATTTT. Translated: CASQAGANWLQHF.

On this clone itself: Different DNA sequences within this sample yield the same CDR3. The chain couples TRBV9 to TRBJ2-1; 7 bases are a match to TRBD2. Germline values: CDR1 SGDLS, CDR2 YYNGEE. V gave up 2 bases and J gave up 6 bases; unmatched junction bases: 5. This CDR3 has 14 amino acids. The CDR3 coding sequence is TGTGCCAGCAGCGTGGCGGGGAGGGGCAATGAGCAGTTCTTC. This codes for CASSVAGRGNEQFF.

This chain uses TRBV28 with TRBJ2-3; the match to TRBD2 covers 16 bases. Germline CDR1 is MDHEN and CDR2 is SYDVKM. With 6 bases clipped from V and 6 bases from J, the junction kept 9 bases outside the gene matches. CDR3 size: 17 residues. The CDR3 reads CASSSGTSGRAWDTQYF. The CDR3 DNA follows: TGTGCCAGCAGCTCCGGGACTAGCGGGAGGGCCTGGGATACGCAGTATTTT.

The CDR3 DNA reads TGCGCCAGCAGCGTGGACAGGGAAGGTGGCTACACCTTC. It encodes CASSVDREGGYTF. The chain recombines TRBV5-1 with TRBJ1-2, with 8 bases lining up with TRBD1. CDR1 SGHRS and CDR2 YFSETQ come from the germline V gene. CDR3 length equals 13 residues. V trimming: 4 bases; J trimming: 7 bases; junction bases outside the gene matches: 6.

CDR3 bases: TGCGCCAGCAGCTTGGCAGGGGGCTATGGCTACACCTTC. Its protein product is CASSLAGGYGYTF. V is TRBV5-1 and J is TRBJ1-2; 7 bases are a match to TRBD1. Germline V gene sequence: CDR1 SGHRS, CDR2 YFSETQ. The length of the CDR3 is 13 residues. The V and J ends lost 0 bases and 4 bases, in that order; junction bases with no gene match: 0.

The chain combines TRBV9 with TRBJ2-2; D is undetermined. V was cut by 3 bases and J by 5 bases, with 17 bases left in between. From germline, CDR1 is SGDLS and CDR2 YYNGEE. The CDR3 has 16 residues. Here the CDR3 reads CASSAAFGGRTGELFF. The CDR3 coding sequence is TGTGCCAGCAGCGCCGCCTTTGGCGGCCGAACCGGGGAGCTGTTTTTT.

This clone was observed at least ten times. The chain combines TRBV27 with TRBJ1-5; D uncertain. CDR3 length: 13 residues. CDR1 and CDR2 from the germline V gene are MNHEY and SMNVEV (reference sequence). V lost 3 bases and J 6 bases, leaving 9 bases between the germline ends. CDR3: CASSLEGPQPQHF. CDR3 nucleotides: TGTGCCAGCAGTTTGGAGGGTCCTCAGCCCCAGCATTTT.

This clone was recorded only once. Other DNA sequences within the sample encode an identical CDR3. The CDR3 nucleotides are TGTGCCAGCTCACCACCGCAGGGGTACGAGCAGTACTTC. Amino acid sequence: CASSPPQGYEQYF. The chain couples TRBV18 to TRBJ2-7, with D maybe TRBD1 (6 bases). This CDR3 spans 13 amino acids. Germline V lookup: CDR1 KGHSH, CDR2 LQKENI. With 0 bases removed from V and 4 bases from J, the gap between germline ends came to 7 bases.

This chain connects TRBV5-1 to TRBJ2-4; D is perhaps TRBD1 or TRBD2 (5 bases each). Germline V gene data show CDR1 as SGHRS and CDR2 as YFSETQ. V lost 1 base, J lost 7 bases, and 15 bases lay in between. The length of the CDR3 is 15 residues. As DNA, the CDR3 is TGCGCCAGCAGCTTGTTACTTGCCGAGGGGAACATTCAGTACTTC. This encodes CASSLLLAEGNIQYF.

The chain employs TRBV27 and TRBJ1-5; TRBD1 matches 7 bases. The germline gives CDR1 MNHEY, CDR2 SMNVEV (reference sequence). V trimming: 6 bases; J trimming: 4 bases; junction bases outside the gene matches: 9. This CDR3 is built from 15 residues. The CDR3 DNA reads as TGTGCCAGCAGAGGGGGCGTAGTTGGGAATCAGCCCCAGCATTTT. It codes for CASRGGVVGNQPQHF.

This chain links TRBV5-1 with TRBJ1-3, with 8 bases lining up with TRBD1. In germline, CDR1 is SGHRS, CDR2 YFSETQ. Germline trimming cut 2 bases from V and 9 bases from J; bases unmatched to any gene: 4. This CDR3 has 13 residues. Written as DNA, the CDR3 is TGCGCCAGCAGCTTTGACAGGGGTAGCACCATATATTTT. This gives the protein CASSFDRGSTIYF.

A few counts support this clone. The rearrangement links TRBV11-2 to TRBJ2-5; TRBD2 aligns across 7 bases. The CDR3 is made up of 15 amino acids. The germline CDR1 and CDR2 sequences are SGHAT and FQNNGV. After removal of 1 base from V and 2 bases from J, the junction contained 4 bases not matched to a gene. CDR3 DNA: TGTGCCAGCAGCTTAGTACTAGCGCCTCAAGAGACCCAGTACTTC. Its protein is CASSLVLAPQETQYF.

This chain uses TRBV7-8 with TRBJ1-5; 9 bases are shared with TRBD1. Germline V lookup: CDR1 SGHVS, CDR2 FQNEAQ. CDR3 length: 16 amino acids. The junction had 10 bases not matched to a gene; V was cut back by 5 bases and J by 5 bases. CDR3 residues: CASSTRDRAQDQPQHF. The DNA of the CDR3 is TGTGCCAGCAGCACCAGGGACAGGGCTCAGGATCAGCCCCAGCATTTT.

V is TRBV2 and J is TRBJ1-3; D is possibly TRBD1 (5 bases). V lost 5 bases to trimming and J lost 3 bases, with 14 bases between them. CDR1 and CDR2 (germline): SNHLY, FYNNEI. This CDR3 is built from 15 residues. The chain's CDR3 is CASSFTGTYGNTIYF. CDR3 coding DNA: TGTGCCAGCAGTTTTACCGGGACGTATGGAAACACCATATATTTT.

The V and J genes are TRBV18 and TRBJ2-1, with TRBD2 matching over 8 bases. Germline V CDR1 and CDR2: KGHSH, LQKENI. This CDR3 comprises 16 residues. J lost 9 bases, V lost 3 bases, and 13 bases had no gene match. The CDR3 is CASSPESGSGGGEQFF. CDR3 DNA: TGTGCCAGCTCACCCGAGAGCGGGAGCGGGGGTGGTGAGCAGTTCTTC.

The chain carries TRBV2 and TRBJ2-2, with TRBD2 matching over 8 bases. CDR1 and CDR2 (germline): SNHLY, FYNNEI. The CDR3 is 16 amino acids. V trimming: 6 bases; J trimming: 0 bases; junction bases outside the gene matches: 6. The CDR3 sequence: CASRKTSGANTGELFF. The CDR3 region has the DNA TGTGCCAGCAGGAAAACTAGCGGCGCGAACACCGGGGAGCTGTTTTTT.

This chain connects TRBV7-2 to TRBJ1-2; D is ambiguous. The CDR3 loop spans 15 amino acids. Germline V gene data show CDR1 as SGHTA and CDR2 as FQGNSA. V lost 2 bases, J lost 8 bases, and 18 bases lay in between. The CDR3 region has the DNA TGTGCCAGCAGCTTATCCCACAGACGCTCCTGGGGCTACACCTTC. Residues: CASSLSHRRSWGYTF.

This clone was counted only a few times. The chain uses TRBV7-2 and TRBJ2-7; D may be TRBD1 (6 bases). Looked up from germline, CDR1 is SGHTA and CDR2 is FQGNSA. The CDR3 has 15 amino acids. The V end was cut by 5 bases, the J end by 0 bases, with 14 bases between. CDR3 nucleotides: TGTGCCAGCAGCCCTGGACAGCCAAGCTCCTACGAGCAGTACTTC. It is translated as CASSPGQPSSYEQYF.

This rearrangement joins TRBV5-1 to TRBJ2-7; D is uncertain. The CDR3 spans 12 residues. Germline V lookup: CDR1 SGHRS, CDR2 YFSETQ. Between the trimmed V and J ends, which lost 3 bases and 6 bases, there was a span of 10 bases. The CDR3 DNA is TGCGCCAGCAGCTCCGACTGGAGCGAGCAGTACTTC. As protein: CASSSDWSEQYF.

J is TRBJ1-1 and V is TRBV4-3; D remains ambiguous. V shed 1 base and J shed 1 base, with 7 bases lying between them. CDR1 is LGHNA and CDR2 is YSLEER in the germline V gene. This CDR3 is built from 14 residues. The CDR3, as DNA: TGCGCCAGCAGCCAAGGGAACAGGAACACTGAAGCTTTCTTT. Amino acid sequence: CASSQGNRNTEAFF.

This chain joins TRBV6-6 and TRBJ2-7; 8 bases map to TRBD1. The germline V gene has CDR1 MNHNY and CDR2 SVGAGI (reference sequence). V gave up 6 bases and J gave up 2 bases; unmatched junction bases: 6. CDR3 length: 14 residues. The CDR3 protein is CASRAGQGTYEQYF. In DNA, the CDR3 is TGTGCCAGCAGGGCAGGACAGGGTACCTACGAGCAGTACTTC.

The CDR3 bases are TGCGCCAGCAGCCAAGCCGTCGGGGAGACCCAGTACTTC. Translated: CASSQAVGETQYF. The rearrangement joins TRBV4-3 to TRBJ2-5; no definite D call. The germline V and J ends were trimmed by 1 base and 5 bases, with 8 bases remaining between them. The CDR3 is made up of 13 amino acids. Germline CDR1 reads LGHNA; CDR2 reads YSLEER.

This clone was counted ten times or more. This chain links TRBV6-5 with TRBJ2-7; no firm D call. Per the germline V gene, CDR1 is MNHEY and CDR2 is SVGAGI. Trimming took 6 bases from V and 2 from J, leaving 11 bases between them. The CDR3 is 13 amino acids. CDR3 in amino acids: CASRGSRPYEQYF. The CDR3 DNA sequence: TGTGCCAGCAGGGGCTCTCGACCCTACGAGCAGTACTTC.

This chain connects TRBV28 to TRBJ1-2; D possibly corresponds to TRBD1 (5 bases). The germline V gene has CDR1 MDHEN and CDR2 SYDVKM. The CDR3 has 13 amino acids. V lost 4 bases, J lost 7 bases, and 13 bases lay in between. DNA of the CDR3: TGTGCCAGCAGTTCAGGGTCCTGGGGTGGCTACACCTTC. It codes for CASSSGSWGGYTF.

The sample holds many counts of this clone. The chain recombines TRBV19 with TRBJ2-1, with TRBD2 matching 9 bases. Germline values: CDR1 LNHDA, CDR2 SQIVND (reference sequence). J was trimmed by 7 bases and V by 4 bases; bases with no gene match: 5. The CDR3 contains 14 residues. This CDR3 is CASSRREGGNEQFF. The CDR3 DNA is TGTGCCAGTAGTAGGCGGGAGGGGGGAAATGAGCAGTTCTTC.